Each of the 2 T cell receptor beta chains below was sequenced from the same sample in a study of shared clonotypes between healthy human individuals. Sequencing was performed with immunoSEQ multiplex PCR; in TCRdb, only in-frame clones are kept and a portion is missing. This sample carries some 980,000 clones, 70% to 85% of them seen once, and the ten largest clones take around 1.5%. Source material: memory CD4+ T cells sorted from blood. Subset denoted: CD45RA-negative fraction. The receptors derive from a man aged 18 to 30 in good health.

The CDR3 DNA reads TGTGCCAGCAGCTCGGGGGACAGGGCGGGGGAGACCCAGTACTTC. This encodes CASSSGDRAGETQYF. The chain recombines TRBV5-4 with TRBJ2-5; 9 nucleotides align to TRBD1. The CDR3 consists of 15 residues. The germline gives CDR1 SGHNT, CDR2 YYREEE (reference sequence). The junction had 8 bases not matched to a gene; V was cut back by 3 bases and J by 5 bases.

In DNA, the CDR3 is TGTGCCAGCAGCTTAGGGGCAGGGGGCTTAGGCGGCTACACCTTC. The encoded protein is CASSLGAGGLGGYTF. The V gene is TRBV7-2, the J gene TRBJ1-2; TRBD1 aligns across 8 bases. The CDR3 runs 15 residues. V lost 1 base to trimming and J lost 8 bases; unmatched junction nucleotides: 9. CDR1 is SGHTA, CDR2 FQGNSA, per germline.